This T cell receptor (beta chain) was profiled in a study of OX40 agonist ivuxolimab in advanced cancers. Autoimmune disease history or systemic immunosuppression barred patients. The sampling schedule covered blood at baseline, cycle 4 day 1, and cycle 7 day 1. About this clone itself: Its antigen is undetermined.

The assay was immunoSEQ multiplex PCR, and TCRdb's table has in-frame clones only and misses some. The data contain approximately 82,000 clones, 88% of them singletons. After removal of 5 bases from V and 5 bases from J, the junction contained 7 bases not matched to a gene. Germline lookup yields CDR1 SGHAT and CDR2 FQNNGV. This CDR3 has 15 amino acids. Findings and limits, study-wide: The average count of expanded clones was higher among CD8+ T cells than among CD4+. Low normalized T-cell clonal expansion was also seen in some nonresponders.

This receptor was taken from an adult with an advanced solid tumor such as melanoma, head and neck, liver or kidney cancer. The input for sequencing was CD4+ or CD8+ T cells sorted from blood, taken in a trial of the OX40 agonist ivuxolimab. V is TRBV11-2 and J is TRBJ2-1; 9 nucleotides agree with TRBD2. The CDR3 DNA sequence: TGTGCCAGCAGCCTAGGACTAGCGCAAAACAATGAGCAGTTCTTC. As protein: CASSLGLAQNNEQFF. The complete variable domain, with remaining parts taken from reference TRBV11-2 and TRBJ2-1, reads EAGVAQSPRYKIIEKRQSVAFWCNPISGHATLYWYQQILGQGPKLLIQFQNNGVVDDSQLPKDRFSAERLKGVDSTLKIQPAKLEDSAVYLCASSLGLAQNNEQFFGPGTRLTVL.